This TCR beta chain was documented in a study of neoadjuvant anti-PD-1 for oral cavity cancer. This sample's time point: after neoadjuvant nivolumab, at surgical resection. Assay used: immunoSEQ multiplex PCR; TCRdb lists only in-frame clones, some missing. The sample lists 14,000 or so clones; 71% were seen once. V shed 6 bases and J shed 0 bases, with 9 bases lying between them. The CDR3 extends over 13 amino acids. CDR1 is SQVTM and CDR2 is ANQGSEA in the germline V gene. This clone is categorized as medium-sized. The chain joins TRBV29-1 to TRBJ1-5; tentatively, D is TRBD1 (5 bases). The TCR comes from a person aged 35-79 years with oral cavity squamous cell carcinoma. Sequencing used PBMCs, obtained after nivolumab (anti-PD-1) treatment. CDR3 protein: CSVSTVSNQPQHF. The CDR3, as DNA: TGCAGCGTATCGACAGTTAGCAATCAGCCCCAGCATTTT.